This entry describes one T cell receptor (beta chain). This sample stems from a study of OX40 agonist ivuxolimab in advanced cancers. Study details: Ivuxolimab is an agonistic anti-OX40 (CD134) antibody, and patients were treated with it.

The protocol was immunoSEQ multiplex PCR, while the TCRdb copy is restricted to in-frame clones and leaves out a portion. Among 60,000 to 85,000 clones listed, roughly 80% were seen once. The V and J ends lost 5 bases and 6 bases, in that order; junction bases with no gene match: 3. Per germline, CDR1 SGHVS and CDR2 FQNEAQ. The CDR3 covers 12 residues. Sequencing used CD4+ or CD8+ T cells sorted from blood, obtained in a trial of the OX40 agonist ivuxolimab. The chain has TRBV7-8 and TRBJ1-1, with 7 bases fitting TRBD1. This TCR was sampled from an adult with an advanced solid tumor such as melanoma, head and neck, liver or kidney cancer. The CDR3 reads CASSLGGSEAFF. CDR3 in DNA: TGTGCCAGCAGCCTAGGGGGCTCTGAAGCTTTCTTT.